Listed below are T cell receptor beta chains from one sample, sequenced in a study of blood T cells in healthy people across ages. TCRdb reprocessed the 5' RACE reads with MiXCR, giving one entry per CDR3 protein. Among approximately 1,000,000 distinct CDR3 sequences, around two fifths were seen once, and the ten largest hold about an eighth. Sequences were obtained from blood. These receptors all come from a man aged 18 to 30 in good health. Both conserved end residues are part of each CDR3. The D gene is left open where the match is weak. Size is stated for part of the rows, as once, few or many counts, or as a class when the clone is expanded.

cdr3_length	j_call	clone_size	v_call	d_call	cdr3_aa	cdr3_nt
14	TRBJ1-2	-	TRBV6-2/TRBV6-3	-	CASSYSRDGGDYTF	TGTGCCAGCAGTTACTCGAGAGACGGAGGCGACTACACCTTC
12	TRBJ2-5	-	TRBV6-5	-	CASGRGTNEQYF	TGTGCCAGCGGTCGGGGAACAAATGAGCAGTACTTC
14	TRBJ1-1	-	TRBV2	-	CASSEVSTGTEAFF	TGTGCCAGCAGTGAAGTGTCAACAGGGACTGAAGCTTTCTTT
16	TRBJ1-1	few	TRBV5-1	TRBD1	CASSWGRDRGNTEAFF	TGCGCCAGCAGCTGGGGCCGGGACAGGGGGAACACTGAAGCTTTCTTT
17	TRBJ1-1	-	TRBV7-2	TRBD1	CASSLRQGKSLNTEAFF	TGTGCCAGCAGCCTTCGACAGGGGAAGAGCCTGAACACTGAAGCTTTCTTT
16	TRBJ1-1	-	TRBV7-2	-	CASSYGGTFMNTEAFF	TGTGCCAGCAGCTACGGGGGGACCTTCATGAACACTGAAGCTTTCTTT
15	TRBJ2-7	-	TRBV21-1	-	CASSKGQTGTYEQYF	TGTGCCAGCAGCAAGGGTCAGACAGGGACTTACGAGCAGTACTTC
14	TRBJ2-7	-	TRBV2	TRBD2	CASRLAGGTNEQYF	TGTGCCAGCAGGCTAGCGGGGGGGACCAACGAGCAGTACTTC
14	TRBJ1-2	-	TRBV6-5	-	CASSYAEGTYGYTF	TGTGCCAGCAGTTACGCCGAGGGGACCTATGGCTACACCTTC
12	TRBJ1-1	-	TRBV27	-	CASSFGGRSAFF	TGTGCCAGCAGTTTTGGGGGGCGTTCGGCTTTCTTT
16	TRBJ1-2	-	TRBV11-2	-	CASSLSGKPSPYGYTF	TGTGCCAGCAGCTTATCCGGGAAACCCTCTCCCTATGGCTACACCTTC
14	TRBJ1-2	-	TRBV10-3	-	CAIYAGEEGYGYTF	TGTGCCATCTATGCGGGGGAAGAAGGCTATGGCTACACCTTC
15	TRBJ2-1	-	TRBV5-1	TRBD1	CASSPGTGVDNEQFF	TGCGCCAGCAGCCCAGGGACAGGGGTCGATAATGAGCAGTTCTTC
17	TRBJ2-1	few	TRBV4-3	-	CASSQGLGSRSGDEQFF	TGCGCCAGCAGCCAAGGGTTAGGATCACGCTCGGGGGATGAGCAGTTCTTC
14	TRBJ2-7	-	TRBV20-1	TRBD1	CSAKGQGSSYEQYF	TGCAGTGCTAAAGGACAGGGGAGCTCCTACGAGCAGTACTTC
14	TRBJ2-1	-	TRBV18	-	CASSFGTNYNEQFF	TGTGCCAGCTCCTTCGGTACCAACTACAATGAGCAGTTCTTC
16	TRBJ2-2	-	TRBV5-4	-	CASSTFEGGRTGELFF	TGTGCCAGCAGCACCTTCGAGGGGGGCAGAACCGGGGAGCTGTTTTTT
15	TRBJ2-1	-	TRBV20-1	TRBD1	CSAPTRQGNYNEQFF	TGCAGTGCTCCCACCAGACAGGGAAACTACAATGAGCAGTTCTTC
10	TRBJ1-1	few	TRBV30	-	CASIDALAFF	TGTGCCTCGATAGACGCACTGGCTTTCTTT
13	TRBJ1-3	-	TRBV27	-	CASSSLGHNTIYF	TGTGCCAGCAGCTCCCTAGGACACAACACCATATATTTT
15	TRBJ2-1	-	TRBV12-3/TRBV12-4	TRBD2	CASRPTSGRYNEQFF	TGTGCCAGCAGACCGACTAGCGGAAGGTACAATGAGCAGTTCTTC
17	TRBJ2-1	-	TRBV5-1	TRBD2	CASSLNPTSGAYNEQFF	TGCGCCAGCAGCTTGAATCCGACTAGCGGGGCTTACAATGAGCAGTTCTTC
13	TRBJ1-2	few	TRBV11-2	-	CASSLGVQYGYTF	TGTGCCAGCAGCTTGGGGGTTCAATATGGCTACACCTTC
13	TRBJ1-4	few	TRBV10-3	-	CAISERTEEKLFF	TGTGCCATCAGTGAAAGGACGGAGGAAAAACTGTTTTTT
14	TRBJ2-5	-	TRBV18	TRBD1	CANSPDRGQETQYF	TGTGCCAACTCACCTGACAGGGGGCAAGAGACCCAGTACTTC
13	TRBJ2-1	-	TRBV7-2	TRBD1	CASSHRGLYEQFF	TGTGCCAGCAGCCACAGGGGATTATATGAGCAGTTCTTC
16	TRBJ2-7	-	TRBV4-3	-	CASSQDLAGQYNEQYF	TGCGCCAGCAGCCAAGATTTAGCTGGACAGTACAATGAGCAGTACTTC
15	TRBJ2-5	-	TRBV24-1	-	CATSDLGMGKETQYF	TGTGCCACCAGTGATTTGGGTATGGGGAAAGAGACCCAGTACTTC
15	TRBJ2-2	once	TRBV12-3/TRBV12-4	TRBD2	CASRPGLGLTGELFF	TGTGCCAGCAGGCCGGGACTAGGACTCACCGGGGAGCTGTTTTTT
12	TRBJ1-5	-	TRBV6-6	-	CASSHPNQPQHF	TGTGCCTCCTCACATCCCAATCAGCCCCAGCATTTT
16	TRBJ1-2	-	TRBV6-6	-	CASSMLAPDRNYGYTF	TGTGCCAGCAGTATGCTGGCCCCGGACAGAAACTATGGCTACACCTTC
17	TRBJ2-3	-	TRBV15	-	CATSRDRRGSSTDTQYF	TGTGCCACCAGCAGAGATCGGAGGGGCAGTAGCACAGATACGCAGTATTTT
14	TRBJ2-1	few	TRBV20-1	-	CSAKGSRSYNEQFF	TGCAGTGCTAAAGGTAGCCGCTCCTACAATGAGCAGTTCTTC
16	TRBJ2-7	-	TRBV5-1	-	CASSLELSWNYNEQYF	TGCGCCAGCAGCTTGGAGCTTAGCTGGAACTACAATGAGCAGTACTTC
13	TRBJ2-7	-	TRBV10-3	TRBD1	CAIRPGQDYEQYF	TGTGCCATCAGGCCCGGACAGGACTACGAGCAGTACTTC
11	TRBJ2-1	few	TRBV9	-	CASSDVGEQFF	TGTGCCAGCAGCGACGTGGGTGAGCAGTTCTTC
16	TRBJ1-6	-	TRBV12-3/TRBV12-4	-	CASRLRALSYNSPLHF	TGTGCCAGCAGACTCAGGGCTCTCTCCTATAATTCACCCCTCCACTTT
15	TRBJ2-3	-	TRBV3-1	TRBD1	CASSPRDRVTDTQYF	TGTGCCAGCAGCCCCCGGGACAGGGTCACAGATACGCAGTATTTT
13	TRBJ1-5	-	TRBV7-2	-	CASSLGQVEPQHF	TGTGCCAGCAGCTTAGGACAGGTTGAGCCCCAGCATTTT
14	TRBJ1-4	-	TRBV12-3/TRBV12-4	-	CASSAGRGDEKLFF	TGTGCCAGCAGTGCCGGCAGGGGTGATGAAAAACTGTTTTTT
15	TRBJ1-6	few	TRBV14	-	CASCQLSTGNSPLHF	TGTGCCAGCTGCCAATTAAGCACAGGGAATTCACCCCTCCACTTT
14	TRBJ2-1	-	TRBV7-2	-	CASSLAQGKYEQFF	TGTGCCAGCAGCCTAGCGCAGGGAAAATATGAGCAGTTCTTC
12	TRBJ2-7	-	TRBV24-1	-	CATSVKDSEQYF	TGTGCCACCAGTGTCAAGGACTCCGAGCAGTACTTC
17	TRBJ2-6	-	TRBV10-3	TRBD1	CAISATGGPSGANVLTF	TGTGCCATCAGCGCGACAGGGGGCCCCTCTGGGGCCAACGTCCTGACTTTC
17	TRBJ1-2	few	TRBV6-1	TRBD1	CASTRLTGGQERDGYTF	TGTGCCAGCACCCGCTTGACAGGGGGCCAGGAACGGGATGGCTACACCTTC
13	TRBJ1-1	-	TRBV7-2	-	CASSMRQSVEAFF	TGTGCCAGCAGCATGAGACAATCCGTCGAAGCTTTCTTT
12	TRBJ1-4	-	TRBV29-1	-	CSVDTGAEKLFF	TGCAGCGTTGATACGGGTGCGGAAAAACTGTTTTTT
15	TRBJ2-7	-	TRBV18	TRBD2	CASSPHGGANYEQYF	TGTGCCAGCTCACCACACGGGGGGGCGAATTACGAGCAGTACTTC
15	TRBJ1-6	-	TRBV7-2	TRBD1	CASRLQGDSFSPLHF	TGTGCCAGCAGATTGCAAGGGGACAGTTTTTCACCCCTCCACTTT